The T cell receptor beta chain described here comes from a study of CD8 T cells in Susac syndrome. A quantity of about 0.5 to 1 ug RNA underwent reverse transcription using random hexamers. TCRdb reprocessed the immunoSEQ multiplex PCR reads with MiXCR, giving one entry per CDR3 protein. The data show about 300,000 distinct CDR3 sequences, under 95% seen once. From germline, CDR1 is SEHNR and CDR2 FQNEAQ (reference sequence). Trimming cost V 4 bases and J 7 bases; bases outside gene matches: 6. CDR3 length: 13 amino acids. It was negative isolation that provided the CD8+ and CD4+ T cells, whereas TEMRA cells were enriched by FACS.

The sample was CD4+ T cells from PBMCs. The source of this sequence is a human donor with multiple sclerosis. The V and J genes are TRBV7-9 and TRBJ2-7; TRBD2 agrees at 8 bases. CDR3: CASSYRTSREQYF. As DNA, the CDR3 is TGTGCCAGCAGCTATCGGACTAGCAGGGAGCAGTACTTC.